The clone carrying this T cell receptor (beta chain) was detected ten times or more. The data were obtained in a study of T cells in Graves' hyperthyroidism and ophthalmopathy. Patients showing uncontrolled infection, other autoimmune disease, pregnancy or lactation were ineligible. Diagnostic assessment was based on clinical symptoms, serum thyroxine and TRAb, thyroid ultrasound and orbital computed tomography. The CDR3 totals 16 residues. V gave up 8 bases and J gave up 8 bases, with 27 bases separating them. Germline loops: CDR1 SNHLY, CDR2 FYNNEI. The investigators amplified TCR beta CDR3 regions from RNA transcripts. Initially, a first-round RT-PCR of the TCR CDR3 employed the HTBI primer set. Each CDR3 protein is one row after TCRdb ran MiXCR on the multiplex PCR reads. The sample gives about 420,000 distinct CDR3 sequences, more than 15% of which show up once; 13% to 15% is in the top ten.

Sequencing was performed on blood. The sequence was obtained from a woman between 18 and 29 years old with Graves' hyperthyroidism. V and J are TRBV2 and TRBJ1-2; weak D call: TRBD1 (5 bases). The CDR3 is CASARGREGTSVGYTF. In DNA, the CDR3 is TGTGCCAGCGCCCGCGGCCGTGAGGGGACCTCGGTCGGCTACACCTTC.